Listed below are T cell receptor beta chains from one sample, sequenced in a study of T cell responses to AZD1222 COVID-19 vaccine. Using immunoSEQ multiplex PCR, the repertoire was profiled, and TCRdb retains in-frame clones only, with some absent. The data hold over 15,000 clones, with about 87% observed a single time. This material consisted of peripheral blood, taken 28 days after the second AZD1222 dose. The origin of the receptors is an adult who received the AZD1222 COVID-19 vaccine. CDR3s include the opening cysteine and the closing phenylalanine or tryptophan. The D gene is left open where the match is weak. Not every row has a clone size; where given, it reads once, few, many or a size class.

J: TRBJ1-1; size: .; V: TRBV25-1; D: .; CDR3: CASSASGTVMNTEAFF; DNA: TGTGCCAGCAGTGCCTCCGGGACGGTAATGAACACTGAAGCTTTCTTT
J: TRBJ1-5; size: once; V: TRBV5-4; D: .; CDR3: CASSWSPSDQPQHF; DNA: TGTGCCAGCAGCTGGTCCCCTTCTGATCAGCCCCAGCATTTT
J: TRBJ2-7; size: few; V: TRBV5-6; D: TRBD2; CDR3: CASTPFGGGSYEQYF; DNA: TGTGCCAGCACACCTTTTGGGGGGGGCTCCTACGAGCAGTACTTC
J: TRBJ1-6; size: .; V: TRBV5-6; D: .; CDR3: CASSLEGYSPLHF; DNA: TGTGCCAGCAGCTTGGAGGGGTATTCACCCCTCCACTTT
J: TRBJ2-7; size: .; V: TRBV29-1; D: TRBD1; CDR3: CSVKTGGYEQYF; DNA: TGCAGCGTTAAGACAGGGGGCTACGAGCAGTACTTC
J: TRBJ2-1; size: once; V: TRBV12-3/TRBV12-4; D: .; CDR3: CASSPRPNEQFF; DNA: TGTGCCAGCAGCCCCCGTCCCAATGAGCAGTTCTTC
J: TRBJ1-1; size: .; V: TRBV7-2; D: .; CDR3: CASSPEAGQGITEAFF; DNA: TGTGCCAGCAGCCCAGAAGCCGGCCAGGGTATTACTGAAGCTTTCTTT
J: TRBJ1-3; size: .; V: TRBV4-2; D: .; CDR3: CASSQDWSGGGSGNTIYF; DNA: TGTGCCAGCAGCCAAGATTGGTCAGGAGGGGGGTCTGGAAACACCATATATTTT
J: TRBJ2-2; size: medium-sized; V: TRBV3-1/TRBV3-2; D: .; CDR3: CASSQEGLFFGELFF; DNA: TGTGCCAGCAGCCAAGAAGGCCTTTTCTTCGGGGAGCTGTTTTTT
J: TRBJ2-1; size: .; V: TRBV24-1; D: TRBD2; CDR3: CATSESGREGSDEQFF; DNA: TGTGCCACCAGTGAATCGGGTCGGGAGGGGTCTGATGAGCAGTTCTTC
J: TRBJ1-3; size: .; V: TRBV7-2; D: TRBD1; CDR3: CASSPRTGSISGNTIYF; DNA: TGTGCCAGCAGCCCACGGACAGGGTCTATCTCTGGAAACACCATATATTTT
J: TRBJ2-7; size: .; V: TRBV7-3; D: .; CDR3: CASSLSAGASYEQYF; DNA: TGTGCCAGCAGCTTAAGTGCGGGGGCCTCCTACGAGCAGTACTTC
J: TRBJ1-2; size: .; V: TRBV19; D: TRBD1; CDR3: CASSLTGGRGYTF; DNA: TGTGCCAGTAGCCTGACAGGGGGCCGGGGCTACACCTTC
J: TRBJ2-7; size: .; V: TRBV7-8; D: TRBD2; CDR3: CASSRLAGGVYEQYF; DNA: TGTGCCAGCAGCAGACTAGCGGGAGGGGTCTACGAGCAGTACTTC
J: TRBJ2-1; size: .; V: TRBV28; D: .; CDR3: CASAPWGGTESYNEQFF; DNA: TGTGCCAGCGCCCCATGGGGTGGGACGGAGTCCTACAATGAGCAGTTCTTC
J: TRBJ2-5; size: once; V: TRBV6-2/TRBV6-3; D: .; CDR3: CASSYSSYYQETQYF; DNA: TGTGCCAGCAGTTACTCGAGTTATTACCAAGAGACCCAGTACTTC
J: TRBJ1-5; size: .; V: TRBV4-1; D: .; CDR3: CASSQHRAPGSNQPQHF; DNA: TGCGCCAGCAGCCAACACCGGGCCCCTGGAAGCAATCAGCCCCAGCATTTT
J: TRBJ1-3; size: .; V: TRBV19; D: .; CDR3: CASSMATSGNTIYF; DNA: TGTGCCAGTAGTATGGCAACTTCTGGAAACACCATATATTTT
J: TRBJ2-1; size: .; V: TRBV4-1; D: .; CDR3: CASSQAPGGGNEQFF; DNA: TGCGCCAGCAGCCAAGCGCCCGGAGGGGGCAATGAGCAGTTCTTC
J: TRBJ1-1; size: .; V: TRBV10-3; D: TRBD1; CDR3: CAISFTQGPSTEAFF; DNA: TGTGCCATCAGTTTTACACAGGGGCCGTCCACTGAAGCTTTCTTT
J: TRBJ2-1; size: .; V: TRBV29-1; D: .; CDR3: CSGGDSNNEQFF; DNA: TGCAGCGGGGGGGACTCTAACAATGAGCAGTTCTTC
J: TRBJ2-4; size: .; V: TRBV28; D: TRBD2; CDR3: CASSLTSGGSKNIQYF; DNA: TGTGCCAGCAGTTTAACCAGCGGGGGGTCCAAAAACATTCAGTACTTC
J: TRBJ2-7; size: .; V: TRBV28; D: .; CDR3: CASSLAGNRYEQYF; DNA: TGTGCCAGCAGTTTAGCAGGGAACCGATACGAGCAGTACTTC
J: TRBJ1-5; size: .; V: TRBV6-5; D: TRBD1; CDR3: CASSYSDRNNQPQHF; DNA: TGTGCCAGCAGTTACTCGGACAGGAACAATCAGCCCCAGCATTTT
J: TRBJ2-3; size: .; V: TRBV28; D: TRBD1; CDR3: CASSWSQGARDTQYF; DNA: TGTGCCAGCAGTTGGTCCCAGGGGGCGAGGGATACGCAGTATTTT
J: TRBJ1-2; size: .; V: TRBV19; D: .; CDR3: CASSPQDGGGYGYTF; DNA: TGTGCCAGTAGTCCACAGGACGGAGGGGGCTATGGCTACACCTTC
J: TRBJ1-3; size: .; V: TRBV7-7; D: .; CDR3: CASTSTYSGGGPTGNTIYF; DNA: TGTGCTAGCACCTCCACGTACTCTGGGGGGGGCCCGACTGGAAACACCATATATTTT
J: TRBJ2-7; size: .; V: TRBV19; D: TRBD1; CDR3: CASSFGTGVEQYF; DNA: TGTGCCAGTAGTTTCGGGACAGGGGTCGAGCAGTACTTC
J: TRBJ2-1; size: .; V: TRBV5-4; D: .; CDR3: CASSPEPGAAGNEQFF; DNA: TGTGCCAGCAGCCCCGAACCGGGGGCCGCAGGGAATGAGCAGTTCTTC
J: TRBJ2-2; size: .; V: TRBV7-2; D: .; CDR3: CASSLLGVKLFF; DNA: TGTGCCAGCAGCTTACTGGGGGTGAAGCTGTTTTTT
J: TRBJ1-1; size: .; V: TRBV7-2; D: .; CDR3: CASSLASGLNTEAFF; DNA: TGTGCCAGCAGCTTAGCGTCAGGGTTGAACACTGAAGCTTTCTTT
J: TRBJ2-1; size: .; V: TRBV7-9; D: TRBD1; CDR3: CASSLQGQGVLSSYNEQFF; DNA: TGTGCCAGCAGCTTACAAGGACAGGGGGTCCTCAGCTCCTACAATGAGCAGTTCTTC
J: TRBJ1-5; size: .; V: TRBV19; D: TRBD1; CDR3: CASGQGNQPQHF; DNA: TGTGCCAGTGGACAGGGGAATCAGCCCCAGCATTTT
J: TRBJ2-5; size: .; V: TRBV19; D: .; CDR3: CASSPRGLTETQYF; DNA: TGTGCCAGTAGTCCCCGGGGGCTAACGGAGACCCAGTACTTC
J: TRBJ2-3; size: .; V: TRBV15; D: .; CDR3: CATSRSYQDTQYF; DNA: TGTGCCACCAGCAGATCATACCAAGATACGCAGTATTTT
J: TRBJ1-2; size: .; V: TRBV15; D: .; CDR3: CATSTLDNYGYTF; DNA: TGTGCCACCAGCACCCTGGATAACTATGGCTACACCTTC
J: TRBJ2-3; size: once; V: TRBV4-3; D: .; CDR3: CASSQGGHLPTDTQYF; DNA: TGCGCCAGCAGCCAAGGGGGACACCTTCCCACAGATACGCAGTATTTT
J: TRBJ2-1; size: .; V: TRBV6-1; D: .; CDR3: CASSEGGFLLRNEQFF; DNA: TGTGCCAGCAGTGAAGGCGGGTTTCTCCTTCGGAATGAGCAGTTCTTC
J: TRBJ1-1; size: .; V: TRBV6-5; D: .; CDR3: CASSYSGTRGTEAFF; DNA: TGTGCCAGCAGTTACTCGGGGACAAGAGGCACTGAAGCTTTCTTT